Listed below are T cell receptor beta chains from one sample, sequenced in a study of blood T cells in healthy people across ages. TCRdb re-derived calls from the 5' RACE reads in MiXCR, one entry per CDR3 protein. The sample yields around 790,000 distinct CDR3 sequences, around two fifths seen once. Sequencing used blood. The receptor source for this set is a man aged 55 to 70 in good health. Each CDR3 is given with its conserved first and last residue. The D gene is left open where the match is weak. Clone size is not always given. Where it is, it says once, few, many or a class for expanded clones.

clone size,D gene,CDR3 length,V gene,J gene,CDR3 protein
NA,TRBD1,17,TRBV5-1,TRBJ2-1,CASSLAGDRGAYNEQFF
NA,TRBD1,15,TRBV4-2,TRBJ1-6,CASSQEEAGGSPLHF
NA,NA,16,TRBV28,TRBJ2-6,CASSYAEGSGANVLTF
NA,NA,14,TRBV6-2/TRBV6-3,TRBJ2-3,CASRPGVSTDTQYF
few,NA,15,TRBV9,TRBJ2-1,CASSVAPGGRDEQFF
NA,NA,16,TRBV5-4,TRBJ2-1,CASIASADLSYNEQFF
NA,NA,13,TRBV20-1,TRBJ1-5,CSAHDGGNQPQHF
few,NA,16,TRBV11-3,TRBJ2-7,CASSLGGGSVPYEQYF
NA,TRBD1,18,TRBV7-9,TRBJ2-2,CASSPEVGQGVATGELFF
NA,TRBD2,15,TRBV5-1,TRBJ2-7,CASSSGGWPSYEQYF
NA,TRBD1,12,TRBV29-1,TRBJ1-2,CSAQGQFYGYTF
NA,NA,14,TRBV4-1,TRBJ2-5,CASSPRGKPETQYF
NA,NA,15,TRBV7-2,TRBJ2-2,CASSSTGSRSGELFF
few,TRBD1,16,TRBV29-1,TRBJ2-1,CSVEKMGTGIYNEQFF
many,NA,14,TRBV7-6,TRBJ2-6,CASRRGSGANVLTF
many,TRBD1,12,TRBV5-1,TRBJ2-5,CASSSTGDLKYF